This TCR beta chain derives from a study of CD8+ T cells in alopecia areata. About the study: Tofacitinib therapy took 6 to 18 months; 6 months off drug came after. General observations from the study: Possibly as an HLA-related effect, TCR sharing across patients appeared less clear than in mice.

Worth noting for this clone: Its target is unknown.

Germline V lookup: CDR1 LNHNV, CDR2 YYDKDF (reference sequence). This CDR3 comprises 15 residues. V shed 3 bases, J shed 6 bases, and the junction held 5 bases outside the gene matches. cDNA serving as the sequencing template came from extracted, reverse transcribed RNA. Sequenced by immunoSEQ multiplex PCR; TCRdb stores in-frame clones only, minus some. The sample records 150,000 or so clones, roughly 44% being singletons. The sequence was obtained from a human donor with alopecia areata. The source material was CD4+ T cells sorted from blood. This chain joins TRBV15 and TRBJ2-2; 9 nucleotides line up with TRBD2. This chain's CDR3 is CATSRSGRKAGELFF. For the CDR3, the DNA is TGTGCCACCAGCAGGAGCGGGAGGAAGGCCGGGGAGCTGTTTTTT.